Ten or more counts support the clone carrying this T cell receptor (beta chain). The antigen remains undetermined. The sample comes from a study of regulatory T cells in long-lasting Graves disease. Study conclusions and caveats: Between persistent patients, about 2,500 public clonotypes were shared, exceeding the 950 to 1,000 shared between new patients. Persistent disease favored TRBV28, TRBJ1-2 and TRBJ2-5.

Combining iRepertoire HTBI primers with Arm-PCR of CDR3 regions, the authors built TCR beta libraries. TCRdb called the multiplex PCR reads again in MiXCR, with one record for every CDR3 protein. The table lists about half a million distinct CDR3 sequences, roughly 22% of them singletons. This sample's time point: persistent/refractory GD, antithyroid drugs over 5 years with positive TRAb. Isolated PBMC RNA provided the starting material for the TCR library. The EDTA tubes were filled with 8 to 9.5 milliliters of drawn peripheral blood. V was trimmed by 2 bases and J by 6 bases, leaving 10 bases between them. CDR1 MNHEY and CDR2 SVGAGI come from the germline V gene. The CDR3 contains 13 residues.

The starting material was peripheral blood mononuclear cells (PBMCs), obtained when the disease was refractory, from a patient treated with antithyroid drugs. The clonotype was recovered from a female donor with Graves disease. The chain links TRBV6-5 to TRBJ1-2, with D uncertain. In DNA, the CDR3 is TGTGCCAGCAGTTACCGTCTCGGTGATGGCTACACCTTC. Its translation: CASSYRLGDGYTF.